Presented here are 30 T cell receptor beta chains from one specimen sequenced in a study of spatial heterogeneity in lung cancer (dated by TCRdb to between 2018 and 2021). What the time point label conveys for this sample: blood at routine non-recurrence follow-up after resection. Preparation of the library involved 5' RACE. Sequenced on a NextSeq 500. TCRdb cleaned the public reads at Q25 with fastp, built clones with MiXCR and kept in-frame beta chains. Each record represents a unique CDR3 protein, reported with the most common genes and DNA among its rows. For this sample the table gives about 120,000 distinct CDR3 sequences, of which roughly 10% were detected only once. More than 20% of the sample lies in the top ten. This specimen was PBMCs, taken at follow-up. The receptors were sampled from a female donor with early-stage non-small cell lung cancer.

V usage is TRBV9 and J usage is TRBJ2-3, with D maybe TRBD2 (6 bases). CDR3 length: 16 residues. Germline lookup yields CDR1 SGDLS and CDR2 YYNGEE. V lost 0 bases, J lost 2 bases, and 13 bases lay in between. CDR3: CASSVGVAETTDTQYF. In DNA form, the CDR3 reads TGTGCCAGCAGCGTAGGGGTAGCGGAGACCACAGATACGCAGTATTTT.

The chain links TRBV7-9 to TRBJ2-1, with 8 nucleotides matching TRBD2. CDR3 length equals 16 residues. The trim removed 1 base at V and 3 bases at J, leaving 5 bases unmatched. Germline V lookup: CDR1 SEHNR, CDR2 FQNEAQ (reference sequence). The chain's CDR3 is CASSLVAGLRYNEQFF. The CDR3 DNA follows: TGTGCCAGCAGCTTAGTAGCGGGGCTCCGCTACAATGAGCAGTTCTTC.

This clonotype was counted only a few times. J is TRBJ2-3 and V is TRBV7-6, with 13 bases aligning to TRBD2. V lost 4 bases and J lost 4; bases outside the gene matches: 5. Germline V gene sequence: CDR1 SGHVS, CDR2 FNYEAQ. The CDR3 is made up of 16 amino acids. As DNA, the CDR3 is TGTGCCAGCAGCTGGACTAGCGGGAGAAAGGCAGATACGCAGTATTTT. It is translated as CASSWTSGRKADTQYF.

This clonotype has ten or more counts. The chain combines TRBV19 with TRBJ1-1, with D uncertain. In germline, CDR1 is LNHDA, CDR2 SQIVND (reference sequence). V lost 3 bases and J 0 bases, leaving 11 bases between the germline ends. CDR3 size: 15 residues. The chain's CDR3 is CASSIFADMNTEAFF. As DNA, the CDR3 is TGTGCCAGTAGTATTTTCGCTGACATGAACACTGAAGCTTTCTTT.

The rearrangement uses TRBV20-1 and TRBJ2-1; 7 positions match TRBD1. CDR3 length: 13 residues. Germline-derived CDR1 and CDR2 are DFQATT and SNEGSKA (reference sequence). V trimming: 5 bases; J trimming: 2 bases; junction bases outside the gene matches: 3. CDR3 amino acids: CSASGTAYNEQFF. The CDR3 nucleotides read TGCAGTGCTTCCGGGACAGCCTACAATGAGCAGTTCTTC.

V usage is TRBV7-9 and J usage is TRBJ2-3; TRBD2 matches at 9 bases. CDR3 size: 14 residues. From germline, CDR1 is SEHNR and CDR2 FQNEAQ (reference sequence). V lost 5 bases to trimming and J lost 4 bases; unmatched junction nucleotides: 4. CDR3 sequence reads: CASSVGLAPDTQYF. The CDR3 coding sequence is TGTGCCAGCAGCGTGGGACTAGCCCCAGATACGCAGTATTTT. Combining the CDR3 with reference TRBV7-9 and TRBJ2-3 gives the whole variable domain DTGVSQNPRHKITKRGQNVTFRCDPISEHNRLYWYRQTLGQGPEFLTYFQNEAQLEKSRLLSDRFSAERPKGSFSTLEIQRTEQGDSAMYLCASSVGLAPDTQYFGPGTRLTVL.

The chain combines TRBV4-3 with TRBJ2-3; a weak D match, TRBD2 (6 bases). CDR1 is LGHNA, CDR2 YSLEER, per germline. This CDR3 is 16 amino acids long. The V gene lost 0 bases and the J gene lost 8 bases, with 18 bases spanning the gap. Here the CDR3 DNA reads TGCGCCAGCAGCCAAGATTTGAGACTAGTTTCCCTTACGCAGTATTTT. It is translated as CASSQDLRLVSLTQYF.

Only a few counts were recorded for this clonotype. J is TRBJ1-5 and V is TRBV12-3 or TRBV12-4, with D possibly TRBD1 on 5 matching bases. The CDR3 totals 14 residues. V gave up 3 bases and J gave up 2 bases, with 8 bases separating them. The CDR3 loop reads CASSFSGGNQPQHF. The DNA of the CDR3 is TGTGCCAGCAGTTTTTCGGGGGGCAATCAGCCCCAGCATTTT.

The chain carries TRBV2 and TRBJ1-4; D ambiguous. CDR1 is SNHLY and CDR2 is FYNNEI in the germline V gene. V lost 10 bases, J lost 8 bases, and 8 bases lay in between. The CDR3 totals 10 residues. The CDR3 is CATREEKLFF. In DNA form, the CDR3 reads TGTGCCACCAGAGAAGAAAAACTGTTTTTT.

In this sample, this clonotype turned up many times. CDR3 in amino acids: CASSQRTSSTDTQYF. In DNA form, the CDR3 reads TGTGCCAGCAGCCAAAGGACGAGTAGCACAGATACGCAGTATTTT. The genes are TRBV11-2 and TRBJ2-3; D ambiguous. The V gene's germline CDR1 is SGHAT and CDR2 FQNNGV. The CDR3 contains 15 residues. V dropped 5 bases and J dropped 0 bases, with 12 bases sitting between them.

The table lists this clonotype with a few counts. The chain joins TRBV7-9 to TRBJ1-1; D is possibly TRBD1 (5 bases). CDR3 size: 15 residues. V dropped 0 bases and J dropped 5 bases, with 13 bases sitting between them. Germline V gene lookup returns CDR1 SEHNR and CDR2 FQNEAQ (reference sequence). The CDR3 loop reads CASSLAAGRGTEAFF. The CDR3 DNA is TGTGCCAGCAGCTTAGCCGCAGGGCGGGGTACTGAAGCTTTCTTT.

This clonotype was counted only a few times. The chain has TRBV28 and TRBJ2-3; 10 bases map to TRBD2. Looked up from germline, CDR1 is MDHEN and CDR2 is SYDVKM. This CDR3 has 16 amino acids. V shed 4 bases and J 4 bases; nucleotides not matched to a gene: 8. The CDR3 region is CASSSPLAGVPDTQYF. The CDR3 DNA follows: TGTGCCAGCAGTTCACCTCTAGCGGGAGTCCCAGATACGCAGTATTTT.

The chain has TRBV2 and TRBJ2-7; 8 positions agree with TRBD2. The J segment lost 3 bases and the V segment lost 2 bases, leaving 3 bases of the junction unmatched. Germline V gene data show CDR1 as SNHLY and CDR2 as FYNNEI. CDR3 size: 14 residues. The CDR3 bases are TGTGCCAGCAGTGAACTGAGCGGGAGCTACGAGCAGTACTTC. It translates to CASSELSGSYEQYF.

The table lists this clonotype with a few counts. V usage is TRBV29-1 and J usage is TRBJ2-1; D might be TRBD2 (6 bases). V lost 7 bases, J lost 0 bases, and 13 bases lay in between. Germline V lookup: CDR1 SQVTM, CDR2 ANQGSEA. This CDR3 spans 14 amino acids. The CDR3 DNA is TGCAGCGCCATTCTAGCGTACTCCTACAATGAGCAGTTCTTC. Translation: CSAILAYSYNEQFF.

The rearrangement uses TRBV7-6 and TRBJ1-3; perhaps TRBD1 as D (5 bases). CDR1 is SGHVS and CDR2 is FNYEAQ in the germline V gene. Trimming left V 7 bases short and J 3 bases short, with 19 bases between. The CDR3 sequence is 16 residues long. CDR3 in DNA: TGTGCCAGCACCTCAGGTTCGGGGGTCTATGGAAACACCATATATTTT. Translating gives CASTSGSGVYGNTIYF. The full variable domain, rest sourced from reference TRBV7-6 and TRBJ1-3, is GAGVSQSPRYKVTKRGQDVALRCDPISGHVSLYWYRQALGQGPEFLTYFNYEAQQDKSGLPNDRFSAERPEGSISTLTIQRTEQRDSAMYRCASTSGSGVYGNTIYFGEGSWLTVV.

This clonotype was recorded many times. The chain recombines TRBV15 with TRBJ1-2; D unresolved. CDR1 and CDR2 from the germline V gene are LNHNV and YYDKDF (reference sequence). CDR3 length: 14 amino acids. Trimming shortened V by 0 bases and J by 5 bases, and 10 bases separated the two germline ends. CDR3 nucleotide sequence: TGTGCCACCAGCAGAGATAGTTTAGCATATGGCTACACCTTC. Protein: CATSRDSLAYGYTF.

The table lists this clonotype with a few counts. The genes are TRBV7-2 and TRBJ2-2, with unresolved D. This CDR3 spans 13 amino acids. Trimming took 5 bases from V and 0 from J, leaving 4 bases between them. Germline lookup yields CDR1 SGHTA and CDR2 FQGNSA. Written as DNA, the CDR3 is TGTGCCAGCAGCGGAGCGAACACCGGGGAGCTGTTTTTT. Protein: CASSGANTGELFF.

This clonotype showed up many times. The CDR3 sequence is CASSKDNSGMYEQYF. The CDR3 bases are TGTGCCAGCAGCAAAGATAATAGCGGGATGTACGAGCAGTACTTC. The chain uses TRBV21-1 and TRBJ2-7; the DNA was not compared with TRBD2, the D call given in the table. TRBV21-1 represents a pseudogene. CDR3 length: 15 residues.

This clonotype was seen repeatedly, ten times or more. The chain has TRBV7-9 and TRBJ2-3; D not resolved. The CDR3 consists of 15 residues. Trimming left V 3 bases short and J 4 bases short, with 14 bases between. Germline V CDR1 and CDR2: SEHNR, FQNEAQ (reference sequence). CDR3 region: CASSLFLRHADTQYF. The CDR3 DNA sequence: TGTGCCAGCAGCTTGTTTCTCCGTCACGCAGATACGCAGTATTTT.

This clonotype was counted a few times. The rearrangement links TRBV5-4 to TRBJ2-3, with 9 bases identical to TRBD2. CDR1 is SGHNT, CDR2 YYREEE, per germline (reference sequence). J gave up 6 bases and V 1 base, and 6 bases lay outside the gene matches. The CDR3 sequence is 15 residues long. CDR3 sequence: CASSLRSSGIDTQYF. The CDR3, as DNA: TGTGCCAGCAGCTTGAGGTCTAGCGGGATCGATACGCAGTATTTT.

This clonotype was detected only a few times. The chain couples TRBV27 to TRBJ2-7; D unclear. CDR3 length equals 11 residues. Germline V gene lookup returns CDR1 MNHEY and CDR2 SMNVEV (reference sequence). V was pared by 6 bases and J by 5 bases, with 8 bases between. The CDR3 region is CASSKSNEQYF. The CDR3 DNA sequence: TGTGCCAGCAGCAAATCTAACGAGCAGTACTTC.

This clonotype has just a few counts. This chain uses TRBV19 with TRBJ1-5; perhaps TRBD1 as D (5 bases). Trimming took 6 bases from V and 7 from J, leaving 16 bases between them. The germline gives CDR1 LNHDA, CDR2 SQIVND (reference sequence). The CDR3 spans 14 residues. DNA of the CDR3: TGTGCCAGTAGGGACCGGGACTTTAAACAGCCCCAGCATTTT. Translating gives CASRDRDFKQPQHF.

This rearrangement joins TRBV7-9 to TRBJ2-5; TRBD2 might be the D (6 bases). The CDR3 totals 14 residues. V gave up 1 base and J gave up 4 bases, with 10 bases separating them. From germline, CDR1 is SEHNR and CDR2 FQNEAQ (reference sequence). CDR3 region: CASSLGGGIETQYF. In nucleotides, the CDR3 is TGTGCCAGCAGCTTAGGAGGCGGGATAGAGACCCAGTACTTC.

The chain employs TRBV11-2 and TRBJ1-1, with D possibly matching TRBD1 (5 bases). Germline lookup yields CDR1 SGHAT and CDR2 FQNNGV. V was shortened by 2 bases and J by 0 bases, with 10 bases between the two germline ends. The CDR3 spans 15 residues. In DNA form, the CDR3 reads TGTGCCAGCAGCTTACAGGGCTACATGAACACTGAAGCTTTCTTT. Protein product: CASSLQGYMNTEAFF.

The chain combines TRBV18 with TRBJ1-5, with 7 bases fitting TRBD1. The length of the CDR3 is 15 residues. V shed 4 bases and J 9 bases; nucleotides not matched to a gene: 12. Looked up from germline, CDR1 is KGHSH and CDR2 is LQKENI. The CDR3: CASSQGQSGDLPQHF. The CDR3 bases are TGTGCCAGCTCACAGGGACAGTCGGGCGATCTGCCCCAGCATTTT.

This clonotype was seen repeatedly, ten times or more. The chain carries TRBV5-1 and TRBJ2-7; D ambiguous. Trimming left V 0 bases short and J 4 bases short, with 14 bases between. This CDR3 spans 15 amino acids. The germline V gene has CDR1 SGHRS and CDR2 YFSETQ. In DNA form, the CDR3 reads TGCGCCAGCAGCTTGGCGTCACTCAGTATTTACGAGCAGTACTTC. Protein: CASSLASLSIYEQYF.

This clonotype occurred many times. The chain joins TRBV29-1 to TRBJ1-2; unclear D gene. CDR1 SQVTM and CDR2 ANQGSEA come from the germline V gene. The CDR3 is made up of 12 amino acids. The germline V and J ends were trimmed by 4 bases and 4 bases, with 10 bases remaining between them. CDR3: CSVGGYSYGYTF. The DNA of the CDR3 is TGCAGCGTTGGGGGTTACAGCTATGGCTACACCTTC.

The chain links TRBV6-5 to TRBJ1-5; 10 bases are shared with TRBD1. Germline V lookup: CDR1 MNHEY, CDR2 SVGAGI. J gave up 5 bases and V 6 bases, and 7 bases lay outside the gene matches. CDR3 length: 15 amino acids. CDR3 sequence reads: CASRTTGTGDQPQHF. DNA for the CDR3: TGTGCCAGCAGAACTACCGGGACAGGGGATCAGCCCCAGCATTTT.

V usage is TRBV4-2 and J usage is TRBJ2-1, with D unclear. The CDR3 is 13 residues long. The V end lost 1 base, the J end lost 5 bases, and 6 bases lay between the germline ends. In germline, CDR1 is LGHNA, CDR2 YNFKEQ. The CDR3 is CASSQGLNNEQFF. CDR3 bases: TGTGCCAGCAGCCAAGGTCTAAACAATGAGCAGTTCTTC.

The V call is TRBV18, the J call TRBJ1-3; TRBD1 is a possible D gene (5 bases). The CDR3 sequence is 12 residues long. Trimming removed 2 bases at V and 15 bases at J, with 14 bases between. In germline, CDR1 is KGHSH, CDR2 LQKENI. CDR3 sequence: CASSPTPGGKYF. CDR3 nucleotide sequence: TGTGCCAGCTCACCAACCCCCGGGGGGAAATATTTT.